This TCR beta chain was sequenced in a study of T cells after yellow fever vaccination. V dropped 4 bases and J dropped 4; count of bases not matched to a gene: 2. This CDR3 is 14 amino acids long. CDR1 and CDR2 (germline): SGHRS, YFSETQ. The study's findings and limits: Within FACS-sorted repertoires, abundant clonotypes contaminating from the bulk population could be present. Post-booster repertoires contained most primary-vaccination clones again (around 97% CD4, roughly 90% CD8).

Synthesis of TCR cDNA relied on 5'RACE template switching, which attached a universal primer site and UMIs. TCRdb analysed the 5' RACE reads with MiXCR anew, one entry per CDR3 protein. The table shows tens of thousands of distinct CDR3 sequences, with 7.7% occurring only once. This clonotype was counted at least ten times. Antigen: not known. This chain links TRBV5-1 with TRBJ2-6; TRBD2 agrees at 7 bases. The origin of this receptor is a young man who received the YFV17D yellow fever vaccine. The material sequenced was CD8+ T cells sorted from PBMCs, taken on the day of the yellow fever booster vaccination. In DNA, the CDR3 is TGCGCCAGCAGCGCGGGGGTAGGGGCCAACGTCCTGACTTTC. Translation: CASSAGVGANVLTF.